One sample yielded the 25 T cell receptor beta chains listed below, sequenced in a study of human CD8 memory T cell subsets. UMI-labeled 5' RACE produced the TCR beta libraries. TCRdb reanalyzed the 5' RACE reads, giving one entry per CDR3 protein sequence and no DNA. The table lists around 20,000 distinct CDR3 sequences. Source material: CD8+ T cells from PBMCs. The receptors shown here come from a human donor in good health.

The rearrangement joins TRBV5-1 to TRBJ2-1; TCRdb indicates TRBD2, and absent DNA this call remains unverified. Germline CDR1 and CDR2: SGHRS and YFSETQ. The CDR3 sequence is 18 residues long. Here the CDR3 reads CASSSLLTSARAENEQFF. Full variable domain (outside the CDR3, taken from reference TRBV5-1 and TRBJ2-1): KAGVTQTPRYLIKTRGQQVTLSCSPISGHRSVSWYQQTPGQGLQFLFEYFSETQRNKGNFPGRFSGRQFSNSRSEMNVSTLELGDSALYLCASSSLLTSARAENEQFFGPGTRLTVL.

This clonotype is medium-sized (0.01 to 0.1%) by frequency. The chain links TRBV7-9 to TRBJ2-7; TCRdb's D call, TRBD1, is unchecked because there is no DNA. Germline CDR1 reads SEHNR; CDR2 reads FQNEAQ (reference sequence). The CDR3 length is 16 residues. The CDR3 spells CASSLAPGQGAYEQYF.

The J gene is TRBJ2-7, the V gene TRBV2. Per the germline V gene, CDR1 is SNHLY and CDR2 is FYNNEI. This CDR3 has 12 residues. CDR3 residues: CASSDGSYEQYF.

J is TRBJ2-1 and V is TRBV4-1; no DNA is available, so the TRBD1 call from TCRdb remains unchecked. The CDR3 is made up of 15 amino acids. In germline, CDR1 is MGHRA, CDR2 YSYEKL. The CDR3 protein is CASSQDAGAYNEQFF.

V and J are TRBV13 and TRBJ1-1; TCRdb names TRBD1, which stays unverified in the absence of DNA. The CDR3 has 13 residues. Germline V gives CDR1 PRHDT, CDR2 FYEKMQ (reference sequence). CDR3 amino acids: CASKQQGNTEAFF.

CDR3 residues: CASSLPRTGGSPLHF. The gene calls are TRBV28 and TRBJ1-6; TCRdb's D call of TRBD1 is untestable without DNA. Germline lookup yields CDR1 MDHEN and CDR2 SYDVKM. The CDR3 loop spans 15 amino acids.

The rearrangement uses TRBV6-4 and TRBJ2-1. Germline V gives CDR1 MRHNA, CDR2 SNTAGT. The CDR3 is 11 residues long. The CDR3 sequence is CASSGGNEQFF.

The chain uses TRBV7-8 and TRBJ2-3; there is no DNA to check the TCRdb D call of TRBD1. The CDR3 loop spans 14 amino acids. CDR1 and CDR2 from the germline V gene are SGHVS and FQNEAQ. The CDR3 sequence is CASSSSTGTDTQYF.

The chain links TRBV13 to TRBJ1-2; TCRdb calls TRBD1, which cannot be checked without DNA. This CDR3 is built from 15 residues. Germline CDR1 and CDR2: PRHDT and FYEKMQ (reference sequence). This CDR3 is CASSLGGQGTYGYTF.

The chain joins TRBV6-6 to TRBJ1-1; checking the TCRdb D call of TRBD1 is not possible without DNA. CDR1 and CDR2 (germline): MNHNY, SVGAGI (reference sequence). The CDR3 has 15 residues. The CDR3 here is CASSYSGRVDTEAFF.

This chain links TRBV20-1 with TRBJ2-3; lacking DNA, the TRBD2 call made by TCRdb goes unchecked. Germline CDR1 DFQATT, CDR2 SNEGSKA (reference sequence). This CDR3 region has 14 residues. The CDR3 protein is CSARGLSDADTQYF.

This clonotype is identified as medium-sized from frequency. V usage is TRBV21-1 and J usage is TRBJ2-3; as DNA is missing, the TRBD2 call by TCRdb cannot be tested. TRBV21-1 is deemed a pseudogene. This CDR3 spans 17 amino acids. The CDR3 spells CASSTGGLADPTDTQYF.

The chain combines TRBV11-2 with TRBJ1-1; without DNA, the TCRdb call of TRBD1 cannot be checked. The CDR3 sequence is 17 residues long. CDR1 SGHAT and CDR2 FQNNGV come from the germline V gene. Here the CDR3 reads CASSLGQLDRGDTEAFF.

V gene TRBV2 combines with J gene TRBJ2-7; the D gene TCRdb calls, TRBD2, cannot be checked with no DNA. Germline V gene lookup returns CDR1 SNHLY and CDR2 FYNNEI. The CDR3 runs to 18 residues. CDR3: CASRLPSSEGGHSNEQYF.

The CDR3 loop is CASLGDSSYNEQFF. The V gene is TRBV5-6, the J gene TRBJ2-1; without DNA, the TCRdb call of TRBD2 cannot be checked. The CDR3 extends over 14 amino acids. Germline CDR1 reads SGHDT; CDR2 reads YYEEEE.

Measured by frequency, this clonotype is medium-sized. The chain carries TRBV6-2 or TRBV6-3 and TRBJ1-1; TCRdb proposes TRBD1, but this gene call is untestable without DNA. The CDR3 runs 12 residues. CDR1 is MNHEY and CDR2 is SVGEGT in the germline V gene. Here the CDR3 reads CASSPRWTEAFF.

The chain combines TRBV19 with TRBJ2-3. This CDR3 region has 15 residues. CDR1 is LNHDA and CDR2 is SQIVND in the germline V gene (reference sequence). The CDR3 sequence is CASSIGGSNTDTQYF.

This chain connects TRBV10-2 to TRBJ2-2; the TRBD1 assignment by TCRdb is unverifiable without DNA. Germline CDR1 is WSHSY and CDR2 is SAAADI. The CDR3 runs 17 residues. CDR3 protein: CASSDPQTGVGTGELFF.

This chain links TRBV20-1 with TRBJ1-2; the TCRdb D gene call, TRBD1, has no DNA to confirm it. Germline V gene lookup returns CDR1 DFQATT and CDR2 SNEGSKA (reference sequence). The length of the CDR3 is 16 residues. This CDR3 reads CSGDAGGAFGRVGYTF.

The chain links TRBV28 to TRBJ1-1; with no DNA, the TCRdb D assignment of TRBD1 cannot be verified. This CDR3 has 17 residues. The germline V gene has CDR1 MDHEN and CDR2 SYDVKM. CDR3 protein: CASSLLLPGQGPLEAFF.

Judged by frequency, this clonotype is medium-sized (0.01 to 0.1%). The chain has TRBV29-1 and TRBJ1-2; TCRdb proposes TRBD1, but this gene call is untestable without DNA. Germline loops: CDR1 SQVTM, CDR2 ANQGSEA. CDR3 size: 16 residues. CDR3 amino acids: CSVDWGQGTWNYGYTF.

The gene calls are TRBV7-9 and TRBJ1-2. The CDR3 runs to 15 residues. Germline CDR1 is SEHNR and CDR2 is FQNEAQ (reference sequence). The CDR3 here is CASSLEGRNLDGYTF.

This chain joins TRBV23-1 and TRBJ2-2; TCRdb's D call of TRBD1 is untestable without DNA. TRBV23-1 is an ORF, and what it does is uncertain. CDR3 length equals 16 residues. CDR3 sequence reads: CASSKRTGGDTGELFF.

The chain joins TRBV4-1 to TRBJ1-6; TCRdb's D gene call, TRBD1, goes unchecked for lack of DNA. Germline V lookup: CDR1 MGHRA, CDR2 YSYEKL. The CDR3 loop spans 12 amino acids. The CDR3 protein is CASSGGNSPLHF.

This clonotype counts as medium-sized by frequency. This rearrangement joins TRBV29-1 to TRBJ1-2; TCRdb outputs TRBD1, but without DNA this stays unchecked. Looked up from germline, CDR1 is SQVTM and CDR2 is ANQGSEA. The CDR3 sequence is 14 residues long. The CDR3 loop is CSVVGRPDPAGYTF.